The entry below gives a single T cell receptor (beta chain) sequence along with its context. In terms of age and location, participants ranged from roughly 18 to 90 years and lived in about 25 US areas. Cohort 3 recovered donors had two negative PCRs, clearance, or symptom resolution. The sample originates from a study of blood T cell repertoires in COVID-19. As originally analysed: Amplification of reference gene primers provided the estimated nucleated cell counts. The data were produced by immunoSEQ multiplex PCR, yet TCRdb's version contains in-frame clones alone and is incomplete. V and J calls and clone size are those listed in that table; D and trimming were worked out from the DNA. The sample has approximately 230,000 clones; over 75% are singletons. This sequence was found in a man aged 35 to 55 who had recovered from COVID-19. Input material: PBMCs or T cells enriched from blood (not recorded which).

This chain's CDR3 is CASGRSGSNIQYF. The CDR3 nucleotides read TGTGCCAGCGGCCGAAGTGGTTCGAACATTCAGTACTTC. The chain recombines TRBV5-8 with TRBJ2-4; no clear D gene. V was shortened by 7 bases and J by 7 bases, with 15 bases between the two germline ends. Germline V gene lookup returns CDR1 SGHTS and CDR2 YDEGEE. This CDR3 has 13 residues.